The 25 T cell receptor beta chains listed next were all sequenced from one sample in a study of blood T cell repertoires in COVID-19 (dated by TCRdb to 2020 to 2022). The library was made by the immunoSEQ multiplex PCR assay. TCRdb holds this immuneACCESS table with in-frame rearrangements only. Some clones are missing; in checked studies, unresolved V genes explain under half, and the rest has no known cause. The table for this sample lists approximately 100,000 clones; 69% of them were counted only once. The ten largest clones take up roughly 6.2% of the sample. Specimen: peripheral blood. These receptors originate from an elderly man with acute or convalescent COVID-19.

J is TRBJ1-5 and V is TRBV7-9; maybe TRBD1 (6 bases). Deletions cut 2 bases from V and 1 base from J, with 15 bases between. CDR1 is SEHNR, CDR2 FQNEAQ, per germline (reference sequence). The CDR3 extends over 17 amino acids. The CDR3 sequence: CASSLTPRGGSNQPQHF. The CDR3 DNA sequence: TGTGCCAGCAGCTTAACCCCCAGGGGTGGAAGCAATCAGCCCCAGCATTTT.

CDR3 region: CASSIGLTAASTDTQYF. CDR3 DNA sequence: TGTGCCAGTAGTATAGGTCTGACAGCAGCTAGCACAGATACGCAGTATTTT. The rearrangement links TRBV19 to TRBJ2-3; D possibly corresponds to TRBD1 (5 bases). Trimming cost V 1 base and J 0 bases, with 14 bases left between them. CDR1 is LNHDA, CDR2 SQIVND, per germline (reference sequence). This CDR3 spans 17 amino acids.

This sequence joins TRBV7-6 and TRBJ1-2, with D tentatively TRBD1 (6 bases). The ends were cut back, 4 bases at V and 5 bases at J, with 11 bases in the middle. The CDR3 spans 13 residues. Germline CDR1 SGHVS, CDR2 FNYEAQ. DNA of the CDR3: TGTGCCAGCAGCTCACAACAGGGTTATGGCTACACCTTC. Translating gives CASSSQQGYGYTF. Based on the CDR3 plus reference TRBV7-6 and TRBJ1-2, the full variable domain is GAGVSQSPRYKVTKRGQDVALRCDPISGHVSLYWYRQALGQGPEFLTYFNYEAQQDKSGLPNDRFSAERPEGSISTLTIQRTEQRDSAMYRCASSSQQGYGYTFGSGTRLTVV.

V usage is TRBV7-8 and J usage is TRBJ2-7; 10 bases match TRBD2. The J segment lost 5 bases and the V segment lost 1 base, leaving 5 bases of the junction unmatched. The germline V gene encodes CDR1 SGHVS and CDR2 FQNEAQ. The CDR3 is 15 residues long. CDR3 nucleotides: TGTGCCAGCAGCTTAGGAGGGCTAGCGGGAGACGAGCAGTACTTC. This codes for CASSLGGLAGDEQYF.

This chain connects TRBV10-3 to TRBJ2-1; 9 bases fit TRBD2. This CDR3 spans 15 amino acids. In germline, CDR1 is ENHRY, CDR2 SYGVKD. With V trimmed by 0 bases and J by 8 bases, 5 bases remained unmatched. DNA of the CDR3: TGTGCCATCAGTGAGTCGGTAGCGGGAGATCATGAGCAGTTCTTC. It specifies CAISESVAGDHEQFF.

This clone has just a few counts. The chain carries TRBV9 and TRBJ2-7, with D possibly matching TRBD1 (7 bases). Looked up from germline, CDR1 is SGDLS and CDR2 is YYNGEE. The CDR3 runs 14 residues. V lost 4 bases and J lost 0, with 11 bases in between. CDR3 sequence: CASSQQGGSYEQYF. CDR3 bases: TGTGCCAGCAGCCAGCAGGGGGGCTCCTACGAGCAGTACTTC.

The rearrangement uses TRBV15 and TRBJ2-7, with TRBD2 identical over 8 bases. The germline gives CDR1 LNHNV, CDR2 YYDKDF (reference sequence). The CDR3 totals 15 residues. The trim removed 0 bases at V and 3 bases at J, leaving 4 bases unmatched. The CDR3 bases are TGTGCCACCAGCAGAGATACTAGCGGATACTACGAGCAGTACTTC. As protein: CATSRDTSGYYEQYF.

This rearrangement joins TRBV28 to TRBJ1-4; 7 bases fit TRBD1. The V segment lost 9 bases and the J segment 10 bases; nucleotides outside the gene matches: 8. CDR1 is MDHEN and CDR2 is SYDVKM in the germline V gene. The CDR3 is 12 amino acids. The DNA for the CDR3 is TGTGCCAGTATCGGGACAGCGAGAAAACTGTTTTTT. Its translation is CASIGTARKLFF.

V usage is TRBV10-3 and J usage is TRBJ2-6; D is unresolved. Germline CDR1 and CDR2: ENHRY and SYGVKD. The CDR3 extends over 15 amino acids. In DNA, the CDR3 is TGTGCTGTTACAGCAGGCGATTCTGGGGCCAACGTCCTGACTTTC. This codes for CAVTAGDSGANVLTF.

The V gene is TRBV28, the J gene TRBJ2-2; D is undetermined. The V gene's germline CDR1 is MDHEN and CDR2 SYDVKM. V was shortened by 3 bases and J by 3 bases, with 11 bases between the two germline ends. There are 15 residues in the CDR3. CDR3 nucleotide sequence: TGTGCCAGCAGTTTGGAGACGTATGACACCGGGGAGCTGTTTTTT. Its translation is CASSLETYDTGELFF.

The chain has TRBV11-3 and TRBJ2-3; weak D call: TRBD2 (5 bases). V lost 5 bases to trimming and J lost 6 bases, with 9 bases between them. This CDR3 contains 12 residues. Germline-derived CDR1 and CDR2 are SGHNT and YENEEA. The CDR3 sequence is CASSRGTDTQYF. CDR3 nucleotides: TGTGCCAGCAGCCGGGGAACGGATACGCAGTATTTT.

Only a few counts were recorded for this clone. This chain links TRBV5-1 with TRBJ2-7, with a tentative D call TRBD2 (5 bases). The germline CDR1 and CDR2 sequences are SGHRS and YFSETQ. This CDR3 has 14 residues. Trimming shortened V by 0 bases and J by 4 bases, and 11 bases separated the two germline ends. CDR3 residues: CASSLDSSSYEQYF. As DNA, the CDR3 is TGCGCCAGCAGCTTGGACTCTAGCTCGTACGAGCAGTACTTC.

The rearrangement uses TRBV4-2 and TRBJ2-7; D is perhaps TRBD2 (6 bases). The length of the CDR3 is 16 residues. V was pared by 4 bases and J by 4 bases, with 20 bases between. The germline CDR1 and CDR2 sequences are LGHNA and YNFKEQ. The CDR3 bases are TGTGCCAGCAGCCGAGACATCGGGGGAGGCTCTTACGAGCAGTACTTC. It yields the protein CASSRDIGGGSYEQYF.

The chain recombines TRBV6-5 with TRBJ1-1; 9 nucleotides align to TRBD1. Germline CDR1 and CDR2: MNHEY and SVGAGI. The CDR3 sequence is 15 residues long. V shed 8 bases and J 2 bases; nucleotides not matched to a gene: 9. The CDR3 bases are TGTGCCAGCTCTAGGACAGGGGCCTTAAACACTGAAGCTTTCTTT. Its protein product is CASSRTGALNTEAFF.

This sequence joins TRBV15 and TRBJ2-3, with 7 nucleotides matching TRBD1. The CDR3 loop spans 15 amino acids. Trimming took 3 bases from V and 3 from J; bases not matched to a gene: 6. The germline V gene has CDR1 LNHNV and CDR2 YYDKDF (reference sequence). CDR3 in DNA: TGTGCCACCAGCAGTACAGGGGATGGGACAGATACGCAGTATTTT. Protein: CATSSTGDGTDTQYF.

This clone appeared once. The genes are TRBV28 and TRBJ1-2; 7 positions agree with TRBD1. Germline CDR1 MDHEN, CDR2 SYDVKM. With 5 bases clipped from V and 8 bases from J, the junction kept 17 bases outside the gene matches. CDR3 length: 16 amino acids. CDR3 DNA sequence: TGTGCCAGCAGTATTACTAGTCCGGGACAGCGCGGGGGCTACACCTTC. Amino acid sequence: CASSITSPGQRGGYTF.

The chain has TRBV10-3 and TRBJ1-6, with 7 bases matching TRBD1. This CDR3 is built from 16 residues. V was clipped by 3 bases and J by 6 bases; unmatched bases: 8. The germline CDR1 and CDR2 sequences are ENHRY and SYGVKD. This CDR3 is CAISELRDSANSPLHF. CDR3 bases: TGTGCCATCAGTGAATTAAGGGACAGCGCTAATTCACCCCTCCACTTT.

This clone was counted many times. The DNA of the CDR3 is TGTGCCAGCAGCTTTTACGGGGCTAGCGGGAGCACTGAGCAGTTCTTC. Translation: CASSFYGASGSTEQFF. V gene TRBV7-8 combines with J gene TRBJ2-1; 10 bases are shared with TRBD2. Germline lookup yields CDR1 SGHVS and CDR2 FQNEAQ. This CDR3 region has 16 residues. V trimming: 3 bases; J trimming: 9 bases; junction bases outside the gene matches: 11.

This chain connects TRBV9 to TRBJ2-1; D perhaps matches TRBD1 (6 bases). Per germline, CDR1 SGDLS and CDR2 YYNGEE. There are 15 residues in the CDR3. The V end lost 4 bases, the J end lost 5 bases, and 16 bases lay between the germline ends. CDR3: CASSTRTASNNEQFF. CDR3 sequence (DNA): TGTGCCAGCAGCACGCGGACAGCGAGCAACAATGAGCAGTTCTTC.

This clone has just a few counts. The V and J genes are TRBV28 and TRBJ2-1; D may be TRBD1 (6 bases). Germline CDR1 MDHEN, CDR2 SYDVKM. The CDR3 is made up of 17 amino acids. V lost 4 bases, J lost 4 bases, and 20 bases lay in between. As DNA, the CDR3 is TGTGCCAGCAGTTCGTCTGGAGTGGGGACACTATACAATGAGCAGTTCTTC. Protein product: CASSSSGVGTLYNEQFF.

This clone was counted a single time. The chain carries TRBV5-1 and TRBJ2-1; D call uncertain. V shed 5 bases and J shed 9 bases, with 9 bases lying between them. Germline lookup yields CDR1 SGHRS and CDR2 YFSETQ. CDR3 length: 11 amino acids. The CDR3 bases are TGCGCCAGCAGATACGAGGTTGAGCAGTTCTTC. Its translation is CASRYEVEQFF.

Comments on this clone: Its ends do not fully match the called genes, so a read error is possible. CDR3 nucleotides: TGCGCCAGCAGGGAGTTGGGTTCACTCTCTTCCGGGGGCTACACCTTC. Translated: CASRELGSLSSGGYTF. The rearrangement uses TRBV10-2 and TRBJ1-2; unclear D gene. CDR3 length equals 16 residues. Germline V gene sequence: CDR1 WSHSY, CDR2 SAAADI.

The CDR3 loop reads CASSQGAGANVLTF. The CDR3 DNA follows: TGTGCCAGCAGCCAGGGGGCTGGGGCCAACGTCCTGACTTTC. The V and J genes are TRBV25-1 and TRBJ2-6; the match to TRBD1 covers 7 bases. CDR3 length: 14 residues. V was pared by 6 bases and J by 2 bases, with 1 base of the junction left unmatched. Germline assignment: CDR1 MGHDK and CDR2 SYGVNS.

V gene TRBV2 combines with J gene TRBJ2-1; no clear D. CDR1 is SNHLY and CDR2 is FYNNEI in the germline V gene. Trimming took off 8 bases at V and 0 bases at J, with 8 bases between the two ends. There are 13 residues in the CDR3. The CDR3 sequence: CASWSSSYNEQFF. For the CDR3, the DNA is TGTGCCAGCTGGTCGAGCTCCTACAATGAGCAGTTCTTC.

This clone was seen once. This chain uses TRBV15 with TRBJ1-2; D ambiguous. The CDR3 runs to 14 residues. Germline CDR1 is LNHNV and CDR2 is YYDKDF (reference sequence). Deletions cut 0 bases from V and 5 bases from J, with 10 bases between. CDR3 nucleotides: TGTGCCACCAGCAGAGAATCTGGGAGTTATGGCTACACCTTC. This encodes CATSRESGSYGYTF.